Each of the 6 T cell receptor beta chains below was sequenced from the same sample in a study of blood T cell repertoires in COVID-19. Sequencing was performed with immunoSEQ multiplex PCR; in TCRdb, only in-frame clones are kept and a portion is missing. Of some 93,000 clones detected, 85% to 90% appear once; the ten largest clones hold 3.8%. Sequencing used peripheral blood. Receptor source: a man in his sixties with acute or convalescent COVID-19.

The chain combines TRBV5-1 with TRBJ2-3; TRBD2 matches at 7 bases. V shed 0 bases and J 0 bases; nucleotides not matched to a gene: 4. The germline gives CDR1 SGHRS, CDR2 YFSETQ. CDR3 length: 16 amino acids. The CDR3 region has the DNA TGCGCCAGCAGCTTGGGACTAGCCAGGAGCACAGATACGCAGTATTTT. Protein product: CASSLGLARSTDTQYF.

The chain joins TRBV3-1 (or the pseudogene TRBV3-2) to TRBJ2-1; D gene unclear. The V gene's germline CDR1 is LGHDT and CDR2 YNNKEL (reference sequence). The V gene lost 6 bases and the J gene lost 3 bases, with 9 bases spanning the gap. This CDR3 is 13 amino acids long. The CDR3 is CASRPLGYNEQFF. The CDR3 DNA follows: TGTGCCAGCAGACCTCTAGGCTACAATGAGCAGTTCTTC.

The chain couples TRBV11-2 to TRBJ1-6; 9 bases agree with TRBD1. The CDR3 is 19 residues long. V lost 0 bases and J lost 0; bases outside the gene matches: 6. The germline gives CDR1 SGHAT, CDR2 FQNNGV. The CDR3 loop reads CASSLDWGTGSSYNSPLHF. The CDR3 coding sequence is TGTGCCAGCAGCTTAGATTGGGGGACAGGGAGCTCCTATAATTCACCCCTCCACTTT.

This clone has just one count. The V call is TRBV29-1, the J call TRBJ2-7, with 8 bases aligning to TRBD1. The CDR3 is 13 amino acids. The J segment lost 7 bases and the V segment lost 5 bases, leaving 10 bases of the junction unmatched. CDR1 is SQVTM and CDR2 is ANQGSEA in the germline V gene. The CDR3 bases are TGCAGCGTTCAAGTTCAGGGGGCGGGGGAGCAGTACTTC. Amino acid sequence: CSVQVQGAGEQYF.

The chain has TRBV6-5 and TRBJ1-3; D uncertain. Germline CDR1 is MNHEY and CDR2 is SVGAGI. This CDR3 is 15 amino acids long. V lost 7 bases, J lost 7 bases, and 20 bases lay in between. The CDR3 coding sequence is TGTGCCAGCACTTCGGCCTTGGGCCGCTGGAACACCATATATTTT. It specifies CASTSALGRWNTIYF.

This clone was observed a few times. This specimen includes other DNA sequences encoding the same CDR3. The chain joins TRBV27 to TRBJ1-5, with unresolved D. The CDR3 runs 13 residues. The germline V gene has CDR1 MNHEY and CDR2 SMNVEV (reference sequence). Trimming took off 7 bases at V and 6 bases at J, with 13 bases between the two ends. Written as DNA, the CDR3 is TGTGCCAGCAACTGGGCGAAGAGTCAGCCCCAGCATTTT. Encoded protein: CASNWAKSQPQHF.